This T cell receptor (beta chain) was sequenced for a study of blood T cell repertoires in COVID-19. Study-wide background: The analysed material was cDNA or gDNA that came from T cells, B-cell-depleted T cells, or PBMCs.

TCRdb's table, derived via immunoSEQ multiplex PCR, lists solely in-frame clones and lacks some. The sample yields 100,000 to 140,000 clones, about 89% seen once. With V trimmed by 5 bases and J by 3 bases, 6 bases remained unmatched. Germline CDR1 is MDHEN and CDR2 is SYDVKM. The CDR3 extends over 14 amino acids. The TCR was taken from a man aged 40-55 years with active or convalescent COVID-19. The genes are TRBV28 and TRBJ2-7; 8 bases are a match to TRBD1. Sequenced sample: peripheral blood. This CDR3 is CASSRDRLDYEQYF. In DNA, the CDR3 is TGTGCCAGCAGTCGGGACAGGCTAGACTACGAGCAGTACTTC. Full variable domain (rest looked up from reference TRBV28 and TRBJ2-7): DVKVTQSSRYLVKRTGEKVFLECVQDMDHENMFWYRQDPGLGLRLIYFSYDVKMKEKGDIPEGYSVSREKKERFSLILESASTNQTSMYLCASSRDRLDYEQYFGPGTRLTVT.